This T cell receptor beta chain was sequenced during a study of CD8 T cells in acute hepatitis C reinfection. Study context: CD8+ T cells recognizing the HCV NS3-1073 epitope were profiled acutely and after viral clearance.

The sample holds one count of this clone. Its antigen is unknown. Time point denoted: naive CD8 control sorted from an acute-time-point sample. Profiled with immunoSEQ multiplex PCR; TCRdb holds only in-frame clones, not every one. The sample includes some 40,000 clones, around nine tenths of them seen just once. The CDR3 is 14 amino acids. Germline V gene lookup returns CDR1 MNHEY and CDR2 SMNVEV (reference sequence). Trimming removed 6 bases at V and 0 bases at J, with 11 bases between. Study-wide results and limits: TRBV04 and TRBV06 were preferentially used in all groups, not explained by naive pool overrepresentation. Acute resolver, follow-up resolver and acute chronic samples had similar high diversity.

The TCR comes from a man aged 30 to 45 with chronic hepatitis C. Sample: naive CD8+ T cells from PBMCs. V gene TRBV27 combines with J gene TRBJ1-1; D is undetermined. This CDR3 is CASRDGSLNTEAFF. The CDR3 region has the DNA TGTGCCAGCAGGGACGGTTCATTGAACACTGAAGCTTTCTTT.